This T cell receptor (beta chain) appears in the sequencing data of a study of CD8 T cells in ankylosing spondylitis. In its sample, this clonotype was seen a few times. Its cognate antigen is unknown. TCRdb re-analysed the 5' RACE reads in MiXCR, keeping a single row per CDR3 protein. Altogether 330,000 or so distinct CDR3 sequences are present, less than 9.5% being singletons, with the ten largest covering just over 14%. V was shortened by 3 bases and J by 2 bases, with 11 bases between the two germline ends. The CDR3 is made up of 14 amino acids. Germline lookup yields CDR1 SGDLS and CDR2 YYNGEE. Findings and caveats of the study: Seemingly distinctive of ankylosing spondylitis blood was a TCR beta motif formed by eight highly homologous variants.

The genes are TRBV9 and TRBJ2-5; D is possibly TRBD2 (5 bases). The receptor was isolated from a male donor with ankylosing spondylitis. Specimen: blood, either unsorted or a sorted T cell fraction (not recorded which). This chain's CDR3 is CASSELGGQETQYF. For the CDR3, the DNA is TGTGCCAGCAGCGAGCTAGGAGGTCAAGAGACCCAGTACTTC.